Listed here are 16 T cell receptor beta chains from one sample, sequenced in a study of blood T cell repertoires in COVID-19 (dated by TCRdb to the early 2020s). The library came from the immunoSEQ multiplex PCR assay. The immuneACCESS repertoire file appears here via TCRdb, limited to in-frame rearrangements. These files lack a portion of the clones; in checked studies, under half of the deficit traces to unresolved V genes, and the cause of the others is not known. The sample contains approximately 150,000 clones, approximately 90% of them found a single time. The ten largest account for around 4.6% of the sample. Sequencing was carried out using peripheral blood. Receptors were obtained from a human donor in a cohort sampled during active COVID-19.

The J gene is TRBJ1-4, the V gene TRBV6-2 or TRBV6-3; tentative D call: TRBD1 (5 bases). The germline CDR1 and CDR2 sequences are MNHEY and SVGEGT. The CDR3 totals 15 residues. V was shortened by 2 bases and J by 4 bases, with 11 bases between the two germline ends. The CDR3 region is CASSYLVGGNEKLFF. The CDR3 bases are TGTGCCAGCAGTTACCTCGTCGGGGGTAATGAAAAACTGTTTTTT.

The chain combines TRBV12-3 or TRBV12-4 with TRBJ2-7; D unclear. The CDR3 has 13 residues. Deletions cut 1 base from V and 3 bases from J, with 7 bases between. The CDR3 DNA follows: TGTGCCAGCAGTTTAGTTGTTCTCTACGAGCAGTACTTC. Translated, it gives CASSLVVLYEQYF.

This CDR3 reads CASSLVRSSYNEQFF. The DNA of the CDR3 is TGTGCCAGCAGCTTAGTGAGGAGCTCCTACAATGAGCAGTTCTTC. The chain links TRBV7-2 to TRBJ2-1, with D uncertain. The V end lost 1 base, the J end lost 0 bases, and 7 bases lay between the germline ends. CDR1 is SGHTA and CDR2 is FQGNSA in the germline V gene. This CDR3 comprises 15 residues. Variable domain in full (rest from reference TRBV7-2 and TRBJ2-1): GAGVSQSPSNKVTEKGKDVELRCDPISGHTALYWYRQSLGQGLEFLIYFQGNSAPDKSGLPSDRFSAERTGGSVSTLTIQRTQQEDSAVYLCASSLVRSSYNEQFFGPGTRLTVL.

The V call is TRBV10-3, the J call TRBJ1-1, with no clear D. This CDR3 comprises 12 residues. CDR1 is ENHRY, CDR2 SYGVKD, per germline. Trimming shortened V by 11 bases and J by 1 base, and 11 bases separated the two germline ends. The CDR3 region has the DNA TGTGCCGCCAGACGGGGGAACACTGAAGCTTTCTTT. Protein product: CAARRGNTEAFF.

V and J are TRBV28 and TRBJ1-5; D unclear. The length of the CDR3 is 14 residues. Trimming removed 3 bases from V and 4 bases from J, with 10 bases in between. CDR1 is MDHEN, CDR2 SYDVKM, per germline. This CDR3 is CASSFGSENQPQHF. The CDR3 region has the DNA TGTGCCAGCAGTTTCGGGTCCGAGAATCAGCCCCAGCATTTT.

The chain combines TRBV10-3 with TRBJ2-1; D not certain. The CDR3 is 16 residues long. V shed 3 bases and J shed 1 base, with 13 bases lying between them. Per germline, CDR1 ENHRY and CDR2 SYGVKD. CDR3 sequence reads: CAISDNGGGSYNEQFF. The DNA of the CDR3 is TGTGCCATCAGTGATAATGGTGGCGGATCCTACAATGAGCAGTTCTTC.

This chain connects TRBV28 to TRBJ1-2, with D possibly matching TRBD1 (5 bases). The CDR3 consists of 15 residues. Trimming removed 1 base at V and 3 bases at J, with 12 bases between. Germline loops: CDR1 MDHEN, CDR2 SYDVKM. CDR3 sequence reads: CASSLSQGSYYGYTF. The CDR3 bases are TGTGCCAGCAGTTTATCTCAGGGTAGTTACTATGGCTACACCTTC.

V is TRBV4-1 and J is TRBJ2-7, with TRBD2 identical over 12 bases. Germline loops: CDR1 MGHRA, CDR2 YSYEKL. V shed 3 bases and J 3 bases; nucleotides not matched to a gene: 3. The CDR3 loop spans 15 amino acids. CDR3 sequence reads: CASSQGLAGLYEQYF. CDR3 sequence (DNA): TGCGCCAGCAGCCAGGGACTAGCGGGTCTCTACGAGCAGTACTTC.

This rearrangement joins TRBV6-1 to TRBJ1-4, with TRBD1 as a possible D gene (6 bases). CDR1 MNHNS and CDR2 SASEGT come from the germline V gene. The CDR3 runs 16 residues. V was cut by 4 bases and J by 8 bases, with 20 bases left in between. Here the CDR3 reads CASSATTGSPGEKLFF. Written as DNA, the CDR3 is TGTGCCAGCAGTGCCACGACAGGTTCTCCTGGAGAAAAACTGTTTTTT.

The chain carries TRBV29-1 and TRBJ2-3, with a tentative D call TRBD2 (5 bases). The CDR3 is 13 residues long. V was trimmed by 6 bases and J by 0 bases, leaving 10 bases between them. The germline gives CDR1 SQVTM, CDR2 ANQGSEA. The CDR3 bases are TGCAGCGTCCGCGGGCAAAGCACAGATACGCAGTATTTT. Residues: CSVRGQSTDTQYF.

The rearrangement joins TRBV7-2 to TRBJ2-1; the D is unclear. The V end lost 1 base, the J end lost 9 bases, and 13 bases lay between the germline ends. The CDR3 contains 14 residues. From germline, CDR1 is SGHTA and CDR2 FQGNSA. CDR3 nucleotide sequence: TGTGCCAGCAGCTTAGACAGTATCTTCGGTGAGCAGTTCTTC. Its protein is CASSLDSIFGEQFF.

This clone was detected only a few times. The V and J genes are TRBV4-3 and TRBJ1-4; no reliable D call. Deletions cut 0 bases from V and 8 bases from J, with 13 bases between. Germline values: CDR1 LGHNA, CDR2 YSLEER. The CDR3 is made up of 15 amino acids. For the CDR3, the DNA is TGCGCCAGCAGCCAAGAATCCGGGCCGGGAGAAAAACTGTTTTTT. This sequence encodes CASSQESGPGEKLFF.

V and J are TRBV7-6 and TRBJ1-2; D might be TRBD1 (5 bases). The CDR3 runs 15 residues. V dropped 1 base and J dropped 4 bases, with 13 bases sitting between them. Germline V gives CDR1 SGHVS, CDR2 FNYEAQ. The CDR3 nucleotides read TGTGCCAGCAGCTTAGGAGACAGCGTCATCTATGGCTACACCTTC. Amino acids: CASSLGDSVIYGYTF.

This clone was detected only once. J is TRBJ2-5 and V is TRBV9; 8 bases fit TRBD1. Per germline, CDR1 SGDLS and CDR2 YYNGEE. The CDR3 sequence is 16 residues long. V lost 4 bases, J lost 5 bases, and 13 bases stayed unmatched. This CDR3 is CASSYGGQGVQETQYF. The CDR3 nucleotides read TGTGCCAGCAGCTACGGCGGACAGGGCGTCCAGGAGACCCAGTACTTC.

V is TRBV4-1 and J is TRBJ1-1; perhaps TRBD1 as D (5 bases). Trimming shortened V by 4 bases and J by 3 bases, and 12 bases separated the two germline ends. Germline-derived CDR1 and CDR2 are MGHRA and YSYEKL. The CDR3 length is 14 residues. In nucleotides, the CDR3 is TGCGCCAGCAGCCTCCCAGGGTCCTACACTGAAGCTTTCTTT. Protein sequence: CASSLPGSYTEAFF.

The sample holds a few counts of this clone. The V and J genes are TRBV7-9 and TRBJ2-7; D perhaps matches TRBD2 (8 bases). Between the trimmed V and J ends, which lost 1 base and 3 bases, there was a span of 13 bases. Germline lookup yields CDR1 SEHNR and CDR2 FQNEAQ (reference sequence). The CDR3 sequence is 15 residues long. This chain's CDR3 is CASSLGQGLVYEQYF. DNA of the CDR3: TGTGCCAGCAGCTTAGGACAGGGACTAGTCTACGAGCAGTACTTC.